The 20 T cell receptor beta chains listed next were all sequenced from one sample in a study of HIV-infected patients and healthy controls. Antiretroviral therapy had run roughly three months, about 14 weeks, before follow-up blood collection. No cell fractionation was done, so the repertoire covers all unsorted peripheral blood T cells. Reverse transcription used approximately 500 ng RNA and constant-region primers for alpha and beta. Separate chain-specific third strand synthesis with multiplexing indices produced the alpha and beta libraries. TCRdb recomputed calls from the 5' RACE reads with MiXCR, one row per CDR3 protein. The sample lists about 8,000 distinct CDR3 sequences, around 6.7% occurring once. Sequencing was performed on blood, taken during antiretroviral therapy. Receptor source: an adult with HIV infection.

This clonotype is large. Being off target in a library aimed at alpha chains, this beta chain has a size of little meaning. This chain connects TRBV24-1 to TRBJ2-7, with a tentative D call TRBD2 (6 bases). V was clipped by 3 bases and J by 5 bases, with 13 bases between them. Germline CDR1 reads KGHDR; CDR2 reads SFDVKD. The CDR3 extends over 14 amino acids. CDR3 in DNA: TGTGCCACCAGTGATGGATACGGAGGGGACGAGCAGTACTTC. This gives the protein CATSDGYGGDEQYF.

As for this clonotype: Likely a read error: the CDR3 ends without its conserved phenylalanine or tryptophan. This beta chain represents an off-target read in a library built for alpha chains; its size is of limited meaning. The rearrangement uses TRBV30 and TRBJ1-3, with D uncertain. Germline V gene data show CDR1 as GTSNPN and CDR2 as SVGIG (reference sequence). Deletions cut 0 bases from V and 2 bases from J, with 8 bases between. There are 14 residues in the CDR3. The CDR3 sequence is CAWSVQGPGNTIYS. The CDR3 nucleotides read TGTGCCTGGAGTGTACAAGGACCTGGAAACACCATATATTCT.

This clonotype is labeled as medium-sized. This beta chain turned up in a library designed for alpha chains; as an off-target read, its abundance says little. The chain employs TRBV7-2 and TRBJ2-1; D is ambiguous. V lost 0 bases to trimming and J lost 5 bases, with 5 bases between them. The CDR3 is 13 residues long. Per the germline V gene, CDR1 is SGHTA and CDR2 is FQGNSA. The CDR3 coding sequence is TGTGCCAGCAGCTTAGCGCACAACAATGAGCAGTTCTTC. Its protein product is CASSLAHNNEQFF.

By share, this clonotype ranks as medium-sized. This beta chain lies outside the target of a library built for alpha chains; its clone size means little. The chain recombines TRBV6-6 with TRBJ2-6, with D perhaps TRBD1 or TRBD2 (5 bases each). The CDR3 loop spans 15 amino acids. Trimming stripped 10 bases from V and 0 bases from J, with 13 bases between. Germline CDR1 and CDR2: MNHNY and SVGAGI (reference sequence). The CDR3 reads CAIPGRGSGANVLTF. The CDR3 DNA reads TGTGCCATCCCGGGACGTGGCTCTGGGGCCAACGTCCTGACTTTC.

At least ten counts were recorded for this clonotype. Since it is a stray read in a library aimed at alpha chains, this beta chain has a size that is not meaningful. The V call is TRBV6-1, the J call TRBJ1-3; weak D call: TRBD1 (5 bases). V was cut by 6 bases and J by 0 bases, with 21 bases left in between. This CDR3 is 18 amino acids long. The V gene's germline CDR1 is MNHNS and CDR2 SASEGT. This chain's CDR3 is CASSRSPGRLNSGNTIYF. CDR3 coding DNA: TGTGCCAGCAGCCGCAGCCCGGGACGGCTTAACTCTGGAAACACCATATATTTT.

This clonotype showed up many times. Because the library targeted alpha chains, this beta chain is an off-target read whose size means little. J is TRBJ2-1 and V is TRBV12-3 or TRBV12-4; 7 bases fit TRBD2. Trimming at V came to 6 bases and at J to 10 bases, leaving 12 bases not matched to a gene. The CDR3 is 14 residues long. CDR3 sequence reads: CASRRAGETPEQFF. The CDR3 DNA reads as TGTGCCAGCAGGAGGGCGGGAGAAACCCCCGAGCAGTTCTTC.

This clonotype occurred many times. This beta chain represents an off-target read in a library built for alpha chains; its size is of limited meaning. J is TRBJ2-1 and V is TRBV12-3 or TRBV12-4; D is uncertain. The V gene lost 7 bases and the J gene lost 1 base, with 8 bases spanning the gap. The CDR3 runs to 13 residues. The CDR3, as DNA: TGTGCCAGCAACTACGATTCCTACAATGAGCAGTTCTTC. Protein: CASNYDSYNEQFF.

This clonotype was detected ten times or more. Being off target in a library aimed at alpha chains, this beta chain has a size of little meaning. The chain carries TRBV11-2 and TRBJ2-1, with 8 bases lining up with TRBD2. With 5 bases clipped from V and 4 bases from J, the junction kept 13 bases outside the gene matches. Germline V gene data show CDR1 as SGHAT and CDR2 as FQNNGV. This CDR3 is built from 17 residues. The CDR3 spells CASSPYLAGSKYNEQFF. DNA of the CDR3: TGTGCCAGCAGCCCATACTTAGCGGGAAGCAAATACAATGAGCAGTTCTTC. Full variable domain (remainder filled in from reference TRBV11-2 and TRBJ2-1): EAGVAQSPRYKIIEKRQSVAFWCNPISGHATLYWYQQILGQGPKLLIQFQNNGVVDDSQLPKDRFSAERLKGVDSTLKIQPAKLEDSAVYLCASSPYLAGSKYNEQFFGPGTRLTVL.

This clonotype occurred many times. Being off target in a library aimed at alpha chains, this beta chain has a size of little meaning. The chain uses TRBV5-1 and TRBJ2-5; D might be TRBD1 (5 bases). V was shortened by 0 bases and J by 4 bases, with 10 bases between the two germline ends. Germline V CDR1 and CDR2: SGHRS, YFSETQ. The CDR3 has 14 residues. CDR3 in amino acids: CASSLEGVAETQYF. The CDR3 nucleotides are TGCGCCAGCAGCTTGGAAGGGGTGGCAGAGACCCAGTACTTC.

This clonotype showed up many times. A library made for alpha chains picked up this beta chain off target, so its size means little. This sequence joins TRBV13 and TRBJ2-5, with 8 bases aligning to TRBD2. Trimming took 4 bases from V and 1 from J; bases not matched to a gene: 8. Germline V gives CDR1 PRHDT, CDR2 FYEKMQ (reference sequence). The CDR3 runs 16 residues. The CDR3 loop is CASSSYSGDLQETQYF. In DNA, the CDR3 is TGTGCCAGCAGCTCCTATAGCGGGGACCTCCAAGAGACCCAGTACTTC.

This clonotype counts as medium-sized. Because this beta chain is a stray read in a library intended to capture alpha chains, its abundance should not be given much weight. The rearrangement uses TRBV21-1 and TRBJ2-7. TRBV21-1 is a pseudogene. This CDR3 has 13 amino acids. The CDR3, as DNA: TGTGCCAGCAGCAAAGCGAGAAGATACGAGCAGTACTTC. It specifies CASSKARRYEQYF.

Ten or more counts support this clonotype. With the library built for alpha chains, this beta chain is off target and its frequency is not meaningful. This chain uses TRBV11-3 with TRBJ2-1; 11 bases are a match to TRBD2. With 3 bases clipped from V and 8 bases from J, the junction kept 9 bases outside the gene matches. CDR3 size: 16 residues. Germline CDR1 reads SGHNT; CDR2 reads YENEEA. CDR3 region: CASSLGETSGVHEQFF. In DNA form, the CDR3 reads TGTGCCAGCAGCTTGGGCGAGACTAGCGGGGTGCATGAGCAGTTCTTC.

This clonotype has ten or more counts. Little can be read into the size of this beta chain, an off-target read in a library designed for alpha chains. The chain uses TRBV3-1 and TRBJ2-2, with TRBD2 identical over 8 bases. V lost 0 bases and J lost 3; bases outside the gene matches: 6. CDR3 size: 17 residues. The germline V gene encodes CDR1 LGHDT and CDR2 YNNKEL (reference sequence). For the CDR3, the DNA is TGTGCCAGCAGCCAAGATCCCGGGAGGGCCCACACCGGGGAGCTGTTTTTT. Translation gives CASSQDPGRAHTGELFF.

This clonotype is labeled medium-sized. This beta chain is a stray read from a library made for alpha chains; its abundance is not meaningful. The chain employs TRBV7-6 and TRBJ2-3, with TRBD2 identical over 12 bases. The CDR3 sequence is 16 residues long. Germline-derived CDR1 and CDR2 are SGHVS and FNYEAQ. V shed 5 bases, J shed 5 bases, and the junction held 8 bases outside the gene matches. The CDR3: CASSDRLAGAIDTQYF. CDR3 sequence (DNA): TGTGCCAGCAGCGACCGACTAGCGGGGGCGATAGATACGCAGTATTTT.

As for this clonotype: Since it is a stray read in a library aimed at alpha chains, this beta chain has a size that is not meaningful. Written as DNA, the CDR3 is TGTGCCAGCAGCCAAGGCGGGGGGGAGGTCCAGGATACGCAGTATTTT. Encoded protein: CASSQGGGEVQDTQYF. The chain uses TRBV11-1 and TRBJ2-3; TRBD2 aligns across 9 bases. The CDR3 runs 16 residues. Germline V lookup: CDR1 SGHAT, CDR2 FQDESV (reference sequence). After removal of 5 bases from V and 6 bases from J, the junction contained 12 bases not matched to a gene.

At least ten counts were recorded for this clonotype. This beta chain was picked up by a library intended for alpha chains and is off target, so its count carries little meaning. This rearrangement joins TRBV29-1 to TRBJ1-5; 10 nucleotides align to TRBD1. With V trimmed by 4 bases and J by 7 bases, 10 bases remained unmatched. This CDR3 spans 15 amino acids. Germline V lookup: CDR1 SQVTM, CDR2 ANQGSEA. This CDR3 reads CSVGGGQGPYQPQHF. The DNA of the CDR3 is TGCAGCGTTGGGGGGGGACAGGGGCCTTACCAGCCCCAGCATTTT.

By its share, this clonotype is medium-sized. The library was prepared for alpha chains; this beta chain is a stray read, so its frequency means little. The V and J genes are TRBV6-6 and TRBJ2-2; 7 nucleotides agree with TRBD2. V lost 2 bases, J lost 4 bases, and 7 bases stayed unmatched. The germline gives CDR1 MNHNY, CDR2 SVGAGI (reference sequence). The CDR3 is 16 residues long. CDR3 bases: TGTGCCAGCAGTTACCTTGCGGGAGAGGGCACCGGGGAGCTGTTTTTT. Protein product: CASSYLAGEGTGELFF.

Regarding this clonotype: With a much larger clone just one base away, this may be a read error. This beta chain slipped into a library made for alpha chains as a stray read, so its size is not meaningful. V is TRBV4-1 and J is TRBJ2-5; the D gene is possibly TRBD1 (6 bases). Germline V CDR1 and CDR2: MGHRA, YSYEKL. The CDR3 consists of 14 residues. The CDR3 bases are TGCGTCAGCAGCCAACAACAGGGTCAAGAGACCCAGTACTTC. Protein product: CVSSQQQGQETQYF.

This clonotype has ten or more counts. As an off-target read in a library built for alpha chains, this beta chain has a frequency of little significance. V and J are TRBV29-1 and TRBJ2-1; D is uncertain. CDR1 and CDR2 (germline): SQVTM, ANQGSEA. The V gene lost 4 bases and the J gene lost 10 bases, with 8 bases spanning the gap. The CDR3 totals 10 residues. The CDR3 sequence: CSVGTAEQFF. CDR3 in DNA: TGCAGCGTTGGTACGGCGGAGCAGTTCTTC.

The sample holds many counts of this clonotype. This beta chain is off target for a library built for alpha chains, so its abundance means little. The CDR3 region has the DNA TGTGCCAGCAGTTTCAAGGCGGGAGAGGAGACCCAGTACTTC. Its translation is CASSFKAGEETQYF. This chain joins TRBV27 and TRBJ2-5; TRBD2 aligns across 7 bases. The germline V gene encodes CDR1 MNHEY and CDR2 SMNVEV (reference sequence). This CDR3 is 14 amino acids long. Trimming cost V 3 bases and J 5 bases; bases outside gene matches: 6.